This TCR beta chain comes out of a study of monozygotic twins with inflammatory bowel disease (dated by TCRdb to about 2019). Regarding the complete study: The full study comprised 28 monozygotic twin pairs: nine German pairs (four IBD-concordant, five IBD-discordant) and 19 IBD-discordant Danish pairs. Each individual had, on average, about 151 000 unique TCRalpha sequences and 181 000 unique TCRbeta sequences available for analysis. The search for disease-associated traits relied mainly on comparing IBD patients with their genetically identical healthy co-twins within discordant pairs.

From each donor, an approximately 2.5 ml peripheral blood sample was collected into PAXgene tubes and stored at -80 degrees C. Without T cell sorting, total RNA was isolated from whole blood using the PAXgene blood miRNA kit on an automated QIAcube. Deep TCRalpha and TCRbeta repertoire profiling with unique molecular barcoding was performed on peripheral blood of monozygotic twin pairs concordant or discordant for inflammatory bowel disease. Smoking habits were recorded for all twin pairs, and each individual was classified as a current, former or never smoker. Libraries were prepared through 5' RACE. For each TCR library, 3,500 to 4,000 ng of total RNA was used. For each sample, cDNA synthesis with SMARTScribe reverse transcriptase was split into eight separate reactions. Unique molecular identifiers containing a 6-nucleotide sample barcode were introduced through template switching during cDNA synthesis. Two nested PCRs of roughly 16 and 10 cycles amplified the TCRalpha and TCRbeta cDNA, and bead purification followed each PCR. Before amplification, the cDNA was treated with uracil DNA-glycosylase and purified using the QIAquick PCR purification kit. The second PCR added Illumina TruSeq-compatible adapters along with sample-specific barcodes. Library quality and concentration were assessed using TapeStation and Qubit, and about 5 ng of each library was pooled. Sequencing of pooled libraries was carried out on an Illumina HiSeq2500 single-index Rapid Run using 2 x 100 bp reads and custom sequencing primers. Per the original workflow: MiGEC version 1.2.6 was used for UMI-based consensus assembly, which corrected PCR and sequencing errors. MiXCR version 2.1.1 handled V(D)J alignment, clonotype assembly and CDR3 extraction. To normalise gene usage, clonotype sharing and MAIT/NKT TCR abundance, the analysis used the top 1000, 10 000 and 20 000 clonotypes per sample. Diversity was computed as the inverse Simpson index with the vegan R package after downsampling to 27 000 UMIs. Statistical testing used paired Mann-Whitney U tests on the discordant twin pairs and applied Benjamini-Hochberg correction for multiple testing. Following TCRdb reprocessing, every CDR3 protein sequence forms one entry, and DNA is not provided. TCRdb, not the authors, supplied the V and J calls. The table for this sample lists approximately 380,000 distinct CDR3 sequences. The top ten clonotypes cover approximately 2.8% of the sample.

CDR1 SGHRS and CDR2 YFSETQ are derived from the germline V gene. Including the terminal cysteine and phenylalanine, the CDR3 comprises 15 residues. DNA is not on record. Study-wide conclusions, independent of this receptor: The results gave no support for a single strong signal or clonotype linked to IBD. Differing immunosuppressive treatments among patients may have added background noise and inter-individual variability to the repertoires. The analysis was unable to tell different T cell subtypes apart. Compared with healthy twins, IBD patients shared fewer clonotypes with other individuals, and the difference was most pronounced in patients with signs of disease activity. No difference in repertoire similarity was observed between concordant and discordant twins, possibly owing to limited statistical power. A decrease in TCRbeta repertoire diversity, as measured by inverse Simpson index, was observed in IBD patients compared with their healthy co-twins.

A note on this clonotype: Its binding antigen is unknown.

The chain links TRBV5-1 with TRBJ2-7; TCRdb's D call of TRBD1 is untestable without DNA. This TCR was sampled from a human donor with ulcerative colitis or Crohn's disease, or a healthy co-twin of an affected twin (not recorded which). Source material: blood. The CDR3 protein is CASSLTGGPEYEQYF.